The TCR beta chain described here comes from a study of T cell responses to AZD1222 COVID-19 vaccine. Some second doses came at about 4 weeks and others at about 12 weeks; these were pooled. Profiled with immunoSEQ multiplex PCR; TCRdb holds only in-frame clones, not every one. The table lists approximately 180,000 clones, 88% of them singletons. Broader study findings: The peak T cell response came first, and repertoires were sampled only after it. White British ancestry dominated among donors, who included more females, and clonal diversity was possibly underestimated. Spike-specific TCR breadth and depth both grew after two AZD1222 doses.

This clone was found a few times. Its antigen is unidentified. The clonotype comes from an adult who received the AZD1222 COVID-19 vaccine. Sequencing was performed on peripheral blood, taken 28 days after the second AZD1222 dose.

DNA of the CDR3: TGTGCCAGCAGTAACAACCTCAATCAGCCCCAGCATTTT. Residues: CASSNNLNQPQHF. The V and J genes are TRBV12-3 or TRBV12-4 and TRBJ1-5, with no clear D. V shed 5 bases and J shed 3 bases, with 8 bases lying between them. CDR3 length: 13 residues.